These 2 T cell receptor beta chains originate from one sample sequenced in a study of cytomegalovirus exposure and HLA in healthy donors. Use of 60 Vbeta and 13 Jbeta primers characterized the PCR. Data came from immunoSEQ multiplex PCR; TCRdb stores just in-frame clones and leaves some out. Found here are about 120,000 clones, 65% to 80% of them singletons; the top ten hold 2% to 3%. Material for sequencing was PBMCs. These receptors originate from a female donor in good health and CMV-seronegative.

The chain combines TRBV30 with TRBJ2-3; D may be TRBD2 (6 bases). Germline CDR1 is GTSNPN and CDR2 is SVGIG (reference sequence). V was cut by 4 bases and J by 4 bases, with 15 bases left in between. The CDR3 runs to 14 residues. CDR3 in amino acids: CAWNPGTGADTQYF. The DNA for the CDR3 is TGTGCCTGGAACCCCGGTACGGGGGCAGATACGCAGTATTTT.

This chain's CDR3 is CASSNRVAGGIPYTQYF. As DNA, the CDR3 is TGTGCCAGCAGCAACCGGGTAGCGGGGGGCATACCGTATACGCAGTATTTT. This sequence joins TRBV9 and TRBJ2-3, with 10 bases aligning to TRBD2. The germline gives CDR1 SGDLS, CDR2 YYNGEE. Trimming at V came to 4 bases and at J to 7 bases, leaving 15 bases not matched to a gene. The CDR3 is 17 residues long.